The 25 T cell receptor beta chains listed next were all sequenced from one sample in a study of T cells in Graves' hyperthyroidism and ophthalmopathy (dated by TCRdb to about 2019). Library construction relied on multiplex PCR. The instrument given in TCRdb is Illumina HiSeq 2000. The TCR beta CDR3 regions were amplified from RNA transcripts. The TCR CDR3 was subjected to a first round of RT-PCR using the HTBI primer set and the Qiagen OneStep RT-PCR kit. Using fastp trimming at Q25 and MiXCR clonotype assembly, TCRdb reanalyzed the public sequencing data and kept in-frame beta chains. Identical CDR3 protein sequences are pooled into one entry, listed with their most common genes and DNA. This sample is represented by about 560,000 distinct CDR3 sequences; over 15% of them were singletons. Jointly, the top ten make up approximately 20% of the sample. Sequenced material: blood. The source of these receptors is a woman younger than 35 with Graves' hyperthyroidism.

This clonotype was detected many times. CDR3 nucleotide sequence: TGTGCCAGCAGACCGGGACTCACATACAATGAGCAGTTCTTC. Its translation is CASRPGLTYNEQFF. The V call is TRBV12-3 or TRBV12-4, the J call TRBJ2-1, with D tentatively TRBD2 (6 bases). The CDR3 consists of 14 residues. The germline V and J ends were trimmed by 6 bases and 4 bases, with 13 bases remaining between them.

This clonotype was found a few times. The V gene is TRBV7-6, the J gene TRBJ2-7; D possibly corresponds to TRBD1 (5 bases). The CDR3 length is 14 residues. Trimming took 5 bases from V and 1 from J, leaving 12 bases between them. CDR1 SGHVS and CDR2 FNYEAQ come from the germline V gene. The CDR3 DNA follows: TGTGCCAGCAGCCCTTTAGGGGCTTCCTACGAGCAGTACTTC. Translation: CASSPLGASYEQYF.

The chain links TRBV6-1 to TRBJ1-5; D unresolved. The CDR3 spans 14 residues. Germline CDR1 reads MNHNS; CDR2 reads SASEGT. Trimming shortened V by 6 bases and J by 0 bases, and 9 bases separated the two germline ends. CDR3 bases: TGTGCCAGCAGGGCGTTTTATAGCAATCAGCCCCAGCATTTT. Translating gives CASRAFYSNQPQHF.

As regards this clonotype: A much larger clone lies one base from this, so it may be a read error. The chain links TRBV2 to TRBJ2-3, with D possibly TRBD1 on 8 matching bases. The CDR3 length is 14 residues. Germline V CDR1 and CDR2: SNHLY, FYNNEI. CDR3 sequence reads: CASSVGEGTGTQYF. The DNA of the CDR3 is TGTGCCAGCAGTGTTGGGGAGGGGACAGGTACGCAGTATTTT.

This clonotype showed up many times. The chain links TRBV12-3 or TRBV12-4 to TRBJ2-5; D is unclear. This CDR3 has 16 residues. The ends were cut back, 7 bases at V and 2 bases at J, with 20 bases in the middle. In DNA, the CDR3 is TGTGCCAGCAACAAGAACGGCGACATAGCTCAAGAGACCCAGTACTTC. Its translation is CASNKNGDIAQETQYF.

The chain has TRBV12-5 and TRBJ2-2; D might be TRBD1 or TRBD2, each matching 5 bases. Trimming took off 2 bases at V and 4 bases at J, with 17 bases between the two ends. Germline V gene sequence: CDR1 LGHNT, CDR2 FRNRAP. The CDR3 loop spans 17 amino acids. Here the CDR3 DNA reads TGTGCTAGTGGTTTGAAGGGGCCCCGGGACCCCACCGGGGAGCTGTTTTTT. This sequence encodes CASGLKGPRDPTGELFF.

This clonotype was found a few times. One end of the junction fails to match germline, which may point to a read error. The chain employs TRBV6-1 and TRBJ1-2, with D possibly being TRBD1 (6 bases). This CDR3 has 14 amino acids. CDR1 and CDR2 from the germline V gene are MNHNS and SASEGT. The CDR3, as DNA: TGTGCCAGCAGTAAAGCTTACAGGGAAGATGGCTACACCTTC. Amino acids: CASSKAYREDGYTF.

This clonotype has a count of ten or more. The chain joins TRBV20-1 to TRBJ1-1, with D unresolved. The CDR3 extends over 12 amino acids. Germline CDR1 is DFQATT and CDR2 is SNEGSKA (reference sequence). The V end lost 6 bases, the J end lost 4 bases, and 12 bases lay between the germline ends. This chain's CDR3 is CSAIRHATEAFF. The CDR3 DNA is TGCAGTGCAATAAGACATGCCACTGAAGCTTTCTTT.

This clonotype has a count of ten or more. This chain joins TRBV9 and TRBJ2-1; D tentatively fits TRBD1 or TRBD2 (5 bases each). CDR1 SGDLS and CDR2 YYNGEE come from the germline V gene. Trimming removed 3 bases from V and 9 bases from J, with 22 bases in between. The CDR3 extends over 16 amino acids. The DNA for the CDR3 is TGTGCCAGCAGCGCTCGTACCAGGGTCCGGGGTGGTGAGCAGTTCTTC. This translates into CASSARTRVRGGEQFF.

This clonotype was observed many times. The J gene is TRBJ1-5, the V gene TRBV12-3 or TRBV12-4; no definite D call. V was shortened by 6 bases and J by 5 bases, with 17 bases between the two germline ends. The length of the CDR3 is 15 residues. The CDR3: CASSFASRGDQPQHF. The CDR3 DNA is TGTGCCAGCAGCTTTGCCTCAAGAGGAGATCAGCCCCAGCATTTT.

This clonotype appeared many times. This chain uses TRBV7-2 with TRBJ1-1, with D maybe TRBD1 (6 bases). Germline V gene sequence: CDR1 SGHTA, CDR2 FQGNSA. The CDR3 extends over 15 amino acids. V dropped 5 bases and J dropped 1 base, with 14 bases sitting between them. The CDR3 is CASSQGSGANTEAFF. The CDR3 DNA is TGTGCCAGCAGCCAAGGATCGGGGGCGAACACTGAAGCTTTCTTT. The variable domain in full, completed from reference TRBV7-2 and TRBJ1-1, reads GAGVSQSPSNKVTEKGKDVELRCDPISGHTALYWYRQSLGQGLEFLIYFQGNSAPDKSGLPSDRFSAERTGGSVSTLTIQRTQQEDSAVYLCASSQGSGANTEAFFGQGTRLTVV.

This clonotype occurred many times. The gene calls are TRBV6-1 and TRBJ1-1; maybe TRBD1 (6 bases). Germline CDR1 reads MNHNS; CDR2 reads SASEGT. This CDR3 has 16 amino acids. V was shortened by 6 bases and J by 9 bases, with 26 bases between the two germline ends. Written as DNA, the CDR3 is TGTGCCAGCAGCCTAGGCTGGCAGGGGAAAGGTGTGCAAGCTTTCTTT. It encodes CASSLGWQGKGVQAFF.

This clonotype was observed a single time. The genes are TRBV7-9 and TRBJ1-2; D is unresolved. The CDR3 consists of 14 residues. CDR1 is SEHNR, CDR2 FQNEAQ, per germline (reference sequence). V was shortened by 5 bases and J by 7 bases, with 17 bases between the two germline ends. The CDR3 nucleotides are TGTGCCAGCAGCCTCGGCGATATGGCTAGTGGCTACACCTTC. It specifies CASSLGDMASGYTF.

The chain carries TRBV10-2 and TRBJ1-4; D remains ambiguous. From germline, CDR1 is WSHSY and CDR2 SAAADI. V lost 3 bases and J lost 8, with 7 bases in between. The CDR3 totals 12 residues. The CDR3 DNA follows: TGCGCCAGCAGTGACGGACGGGAAAAACTGTTTTTT. Encoded protein: CASSDGREKLFF.

The chain recombines TRBV5-1 with TRBJ2-4, with TRBD1 identical over 7 bases. The germline gives CDR1 SGHRS, CDR2 YFSETQ. Unmatched junction bases numbered 8, after V lost 4 bases and J lost 7 bases. The CDR3 has 14 amino acids. The CDR3 DNA sequence: TGCGCCAGCAGCCTTGGACAGGTCGCGAACATTCAGTACTTC. This translates into CASSLGQVANIQYF.

This clonotype was picked up a small number of times. This chain joins TRBV20-1 and TRBJ2-1; 14 positions match TRBD2. V was clipped by 4 bases and J by 7 bases; unmatched bases: 12. CDR3 length equals 17 residues. Germline V CDR1 and CDR2: DFQATT, SNEGSKA (reference sequence). The CDR3 region is CSATDTGLAGEGNEQFF. The CDR3 DNA reads as TGCAGTGCTACTGATACGGGACTAGCGGGAGAGGGGAATGAGCAGTTCTTC.

This clonotype was detected a few times. The chain couples TRBV15 to TRBJ1-5; 7 bases agree with TRBD1. V trimming: 2 bases; J trimming: 6 bases; junction bases outside the gene matches: 4. This CDR3 has 14 residues. Looked up from germline, CDR1 is LNHNV and CDR2 is YYDKDF (reference sequence). The chain's CDR3 is CATSRRDRVQPQHF. The CDR3 DNA reads as TGTGCCACCAGCAGACGCGACAGGGTTCAGCCCCAGCATTTT.

This clonotype has more than one count but fewer than ten. This chain links TRBV12-5 with TRBJ2-1; no clear D gene. The V gene lost 0 bases and the J gene lost 5 bases, with 14 bases spanning the gap. This CDR3 region has 16 residues. CDR1 and CDR2 (germline): LGHNT, FRNRAP. The CDR3 nucleotides read TGTGCTAGTGGTTTGGTGGTGGCGGCCGCGGACAATGAGCAGTTCTTC. Residues: CASGLVVAAADNEQFF.

In its sample, this clonotype was seen a few times. The V gene is TRBV11-2, the J gene TRBJ2-7; 7 bases fit TRBD1. V shed 4 bases, J shed 1 base, and the junction held 7 bases outside the gene matches. Germline CDR1 is SGHAT and CDR2 is FQNNGV. There are 15 residues in the CDR3. CDR3 residues: CASSYRQGLSYEQYF. The CDR3 nucleotides are TGTGCCAGCAGCTACCGACAGGGCCTGTCCTACGAGCAGTACTTC.

This clonotype was observed at least ten times. V and J are TRBV11-2 and TRBJ2-7; perhaps TRBD1 as D (6 bases). CDR3 length: 13 amino acids. Germline-derived CDR1 and CDR2 are SGHAT and FQNNGV. The V gene lost 5 bases and the J gene lost 5 bases, with 13 bases spanning the gap. In DNA form, the CDR3 reads TGTGCCAGCAGCCTTACAGGGCCGCACGAGCAGTACTTC. The encoded protein is CASSLTGPHEQYF.

The rearrangement joins TRBV27 to TRBJ2-7, with D perhaps TRBD1 (5 bases). The V end was cut by 3 bases, the J end by 2 bases, with 8 bases between. The CDR3 has 13 amino acids. In germline, CDR1 is MNHEY, CDR2 SMNVEV (reference sequence). CDR3 sequence: CASSFDSTYEQYF. Here the CDR3 DNA reads TGTGCCAGCAGTTTCGACAGTACCTACGAGCAGTACTTC.

This clonotype was seen a few times. The chain has TRBV4-3 and TRBJ1-4; D unresolved. The length of the CDR3 is 16 residues. V lost 0 bases and J 8 bases, leaving 16 bases between the germline ends. Germline values: CDR1 LGHNA, CDR2 YSLEER. The CDR3 DNA follows: TGCGCCAGCAGCCAAGATCGGCGGGAGCCCGGAGAAAAACTGTTTTTT. Its translation is CASSQDRREPGEKLFF.

The gene calls are TRBV12-3 or TRBV12-4 and TRBJ2-6, with 7 bases lining up with TRBD1. Losses at the gene ends were 5 bases for V and 0 bases for J; bases not matched to a gene: 7. CDR3 length: 17 amino acids. The CDR3 sequence is CASSLPGQPSGANVLTF. The CDR3 DNA reads as TGTGCCAGCAGTCTACCGGGACAGCCCTCTGGGGCCAACGTCCTGACTTTC.

This clonotype was counted many times. The J gene is TRBJ2-7, the V gene TRBV20-1; D not certain. Trimming shortened V by 5 bases and J by 3 bases, and 14 bases separated the two germline ends. Germline V lookup: CDR1 DFQATT, CDR2 SNEGSKA (reference sequence). This CDR3 contains 13 residues. Written as DNA, the CDR3 is TGCAGTGCTGGACCCCGCACGTACTACGAGCAGTACTTC. Its translation is CSAGPRTYYEQYF.

This clonotype was found many times. The V gene is TRBV20-1, the J gene TRBJ2-1; 7 bases line up with TRBD2. Germline V lookup: CDR1 DFQATT, CDR2 SNEGSKA (reference sequence). Trimming removed 6 bases from V and 0 bases from J; junction bases left unmatched: 5. CDR3 length equals 14 residues. The CDR3 DNA is TGCAGTGCCACGGGAGGTCGCTCCTACAATGAGCAGTTCTTC. Amino acids: CSATGGRSYNEQFF.